The sequence of this TCR beta chain was determined in a study of Graves' ophthalmopathy and Graves' hyperthyroidism. Findings and caveats of the study: Both a roughly 70% sensitivity and a 72.22% specificity characterized the model's predictions of ophthalmopathy progression. Separation of ophthalmopathy from stable hyperthyroidism was achieved by a 13-signature model, at about 91% sensitivity and just over 80% specificity. Most expanded clonotypes from thyroid (those above 0.001 frequency) were also found in blood.

Hyperthyroidism patients were newly diagnosed, ill under 2 months, and aged 18 to 65 years. The CDR3 is 15 amino acids. The germline V gene has CDR1 SEHNR and CDR2 FQNEAQ (reference sequence). V was pared by 5 bases and J by 5 bases, with 18 bases between. Turning to this clonotype: The target antigen is unknown.

RNA transcripts provided the template for amplifying TCR beta CDR3 regions. The workflow started with a first-round RT-PCR run with HTBI primers and then moved on to a second-round multiplex PCR. TCRdb used MiXCR to reprocess the multiplex PCR reads, holding one entry per CDR3 protein. The profile shows some 1.1 million distinct CDR3 sequences, 35% to 40% of them singletons. The V and J genes are TRBV7-9 and TRBJ1-2; the D gene is possibly TRBD1 (5 bases). The receptor was derived from an adult man with Graves' hyperthyroidism. The specimen sequenced was peripheral blood or thyroid tissue (not recorded which). CDR3 region: CASSPGRERGYGYTF. CDR3 sequence (DNA): TGTGCCAGCAGCCCGGGACGAGAGAGGGGTTATGGCTACACCTTC.